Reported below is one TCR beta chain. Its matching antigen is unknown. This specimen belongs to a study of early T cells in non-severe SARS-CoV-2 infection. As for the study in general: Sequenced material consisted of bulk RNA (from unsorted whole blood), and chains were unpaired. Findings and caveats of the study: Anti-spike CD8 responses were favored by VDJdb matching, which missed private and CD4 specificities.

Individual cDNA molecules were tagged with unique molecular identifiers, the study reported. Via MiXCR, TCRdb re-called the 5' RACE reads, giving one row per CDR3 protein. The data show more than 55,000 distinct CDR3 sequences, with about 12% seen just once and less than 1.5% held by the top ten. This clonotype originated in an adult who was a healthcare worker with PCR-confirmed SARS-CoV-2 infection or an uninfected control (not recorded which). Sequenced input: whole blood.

As DNA, the CDR3 is TGTGCCAGCAGCCAAGATCCAGGGCAAGGGGGAGATACGCAGTATTTT. Protein: CASSQDPGQGGDTQYF. V gene TRBV14 combines with J gene TRBJ2-3; weak D call: TRBD1 (6 bases). V dropped 0 bases and J dropped 5 bases, with 15 bases sitting between them. This CDR3 is 16 amino acids long. The germline gives CDR1 SGHDN, CDR2 FVKESK.